The 22 T cell receptor beta chains given below trace back to one sample, sequenced in a study of blood T cell repertoires in COVID-19. Profiled with immunoSEQ multiplex PCR; TCRdb holds only in-frame clones, not every one. This table holds about 190,000 clones, approximately 90% found once. The specimen was peripheral blood. The receptors were sampled from a man aged 30 to 45 with acute or convalescent COVID-19.

The chain carries TRBV6-1 and TRBJ2-1, with TRBD2 matching 7 bases. Germline CDR1 MNHNS, CDR2 SASEGT. J gave up 6 bases and V 0 bases, and 8 bases lay outside the gene matches. CDR3 size: 16 residues. The CDR3 region is CASSEARRASGNEQFF. For the CDR3, the DNA is TGTGCCAGCAGTGAAGCCCGAAGGGCTAGCGGCAATGAGCAGTTCTTC.

This chain connects TRBV19 to TRBJ2-1; TRBD2 is a possible D gene (5 bases). The V gene's germline CDR1 is LNHDA and CDR2 SQIVND (reference sequence). V was trimmed by 0 bases and J by 7 bases, leaving 16 bases between them. The CDR3 covers 16 residues. DNA for the CDR3: TGTGCCAGTAGTATAGATCGCGGGCTTTTGGGTAATGAGCAGTTCTTC. Protein: CASSIDRGLLGNEQFF.

The V and J genes are TRBV29-1 and TRBJ2-7; 14 bases line up with TRBD2. V shed 7 bases, J shed 7 bases, and the junction held 3 bases outside the gene matches. Germline lookup yields CDR1 SQVTM and CDR2 ANQGSEA. The CDR3 is made up of 12 amino acids. The DNA for the CDR3 is TGCAGCGCCGGGACTAGCGGGGGTGAGCAGTACTTC. Amino acid sequence: CSAGTSGGEQYF.

In this sample, this clone turned up a few times. The genes are TRBV28 and TRBJ1-4; D remains unclear. Germline V gives CDR1 MDHEN, CDR2 SYDVKM. V lost 4 bases, J lost 5 bases, and 5 bases lay in between. The CDR3 loop spans 12 amino acids. The CDR3 protein is CASSSFNEKLFF. DNA for the CDR3: TGTGCCAGCAGTTCTTTCAATGAAAAACTGTTTTTT.

The chain employs TRBV5-1 and TRBJ1-2; the D gene is possibly TRBD1 (5 bases). V was clipped by 4 bases and J by 8 bases, with 18 bases between them. The germline CDR1 and CDR2 sequences are SGHRS and YFSETQ. This CDR3 spans 14 amino acids. CDR3 residues: CASSPQRGSDGYTF. The CDR3 region has the DNA TGCGCCAGCAGCCCCCAAAGGGGTTCGGACGGCTACACCTTC.

V usage is TRBV11-2 and J usage is TRBJ2-7; TRBD2 agrees at 11 bases. The CDR3 is 15 amino acids. CDR1 is SGHAT, CDR2 FQNNGV, per germline. Unmatched junction bases numbered 8, after V lost 3 bases and J lost 7 bases. CDR3 nucleotides: TGTGCCAGCAGCTTTACTAGCGGGAGTTCGGGAGAGCAGTACTTC. Protein product: CASSFTSGSSGEQYF.

The CDR3 region has the DNA TGTGCCAGCAGCGTAGGAAGAGCGTACACCGAGCAGTACTTC. This translates into CASSVGRAYTEQYF. This chain connects TRBV9 to TRBJ2-7, with D uncertain. Germline loops: CDR1 SGDLS, CDR2 YYNGEE. V shed 0 bases and J shed 6 bases, with 13 bases lying between them. The CDR3 contains 14 residues.

The V call is TRBV29-1, the J call TRBJ1-5; 7 positions match TRBD1. The trim removed 7 bases at V and 0 bases at J, leaving 9 bases unmatched. Germline assignment: CDR1 SQVTM and CDR2 ANQGSEA. The CDR3 is 15 residues long. The CDR3 region is CSAITGDYSNQPQHF. CDR3 nucleotides: TGCAGCGCGATTACAGGGGATTATAGCAATCAGCCCCAGCATTTT.

This chain uses TRBV19 with TRBJ2-7; 7 bases match TRBD1. The CDR3 contains 15 residues. J lost 4 bases, V lost 6 bases, and 12 bases had no gene match. In germline, CDR1 is LNHDA, CDR2 SQIVND (reference sequence). The CDR3: CASSRQGSLGYEQYF. Written as DNA, the CDR3 is TGTGCCAGTAGCCGACAGGGCTCTTTGGGGTACGAGCAGTACTTC.

The chain joins TRBV27 to TRBJ2-7; the match to TRBD1 covers 8 bases. This CDR3 spans 12 amino acids. J lost 9 bases, V lost 5 bases, and 6 bases had no gene match. The germline V gene has CDR1 MNHEY and CDR2 SMNVEV (reference sequence). CDR3 sequence: CASSPDRGSQYF. In DNA form, the CDR3 reads TGTGCCAGCAGTCCAGACAGGGGATCGCAGTACTTC.

This chain joins TRBV27 and TRBJ1-4; D call uncertain. The germline CDR1 and CDR2 sequences are MNHEY and SMNVEV (reference sequence). The CDR3 is made up of 14 amino acids. Trimming removed 7 bases from V and 1 base from J, with 10 bases in between. The CDR3 protein is CASTRYGTNEKLFF. CDR3 coding DNA: TGTGCCAGCACACGATACGGAACTAATGAAAAACTGTTTTTT.

This chain uses TRBV3-1 (or the pseudogene TRBV3-2) with TRBJ2-2, with 7 bases lining up with TRBD1. The germline V gene has CDR1 LGHDT and CDR2 YNNKEL (reference sequence). V gave up 5 bases and J gave up 5 bases; unmatched junction bases: 11. The CDR3 length is 16 residues. In DNA form, the CDR3 reads TGTGCCAGCAGCGTTGTCGGGACAGAACTGACCGGGGAGCTGTTTTTT. It specifies CASSVVGTELTGELFF.

The table lists this clone with a count of one. This rearrangement joins TRBV27 to TRBJ2-7, with 7 bases matching TRBD1. After removal of 5 bases from V and 8 bases from J, the junction contained 6 bases not matched to a gene. The CDR3 extends over 12 amino acids. The germline V gene encodes CDR1 MNHEY and CDR2 SMNVEV (reference sequence). CDR3 residues: CASSEQGWQQYF. Here the CDR3 DNA reads TGTGCCAGCAGTGAACAGGGGTGGCAGCAGTACTTC.

The chain is built from TRBV19 and TRBJ1-5; the match to TRBD1 covers 9 bases. This CDR3 region has 17 residues. CDR1 LNHDA and CDR2 SQIVND come from the germline V gene (reference sequence). J lost 2 bases, V lost 7 bases, and 12 bases had no gene match. The CDR3 DNA is TGTGCCAGTATACCCGGGACAGGGAATTTCGGCAATCAGCCCCAGCATTTT. Amino acids: CASIPGTGNFGNQPQHF.

The rearrangement links TRBV6-5 to TRBJ1-2; D is perhaps TRBD1 (5 bases). The CDR3 runs to 13 residues. The V and J ends lost 6 bases and 3 bases respectively, with 11 bases between them. Germline V lookup: CDR1 MNHEY, CDR2 SVGAGI. The CDR3 is CASRLARDYGYTF. The CDR3 bases are TGTGCCAGCAGGCTGGCCAGGGACTATGGCTACACCTTC.

The CDR3 DNA reads TGCGCCAGCAGCCGGACTAGCGGGGCTTCGGAGCAGTTCTTC. Its translation: CASSRTSGASEQFF. The J gene is TRBJ2-1, the V gene TRBV5-1, with 12 bases that match TRBD2. V lost 4 bases and J lost 10; bases outside the gene matches: 6. The length of the CDR3 is 14 residues. CDR1 and CDR2 from the germline V gene are SGHRS and YFSETQ.

This chain joins TRBV4-1 and TRBJ1-4; D gene unclear. This CDR3 contains 20 residues. The germline V and J ends were trimmed by 1 base and 5 bases, with 26 bases remaining between them. Per germline, CDR1 MGHRA and CDR2 YSYEKL. The CDR3 DNA follows: TGCGCCAGCAGCCAAGTTTCGTTTTACGCTTTGAGTCCCTTGAATGAAAAACTGTTTTTT. This encodes CASSQVSFYALSPLNEKLFF.

The CDR3 spells CASSLGIVRDYEQYF. The CDR3 DNA is TGTGCCAGCAGCCTAGGCATCGTACGAGACTACGAGCAGTACTTC. The chain links TRBV7-9 to TRBJ2-7; D is uncertain. V lost 5 bases, J lost 3 bases, and 17 bases lay in between. CDR1 and CDR2 from the germline V gene are SEHNR and FQNEAQ (reference sequence). This CDR3 spans 15 amino acids.

The chain couples TRBV5-4 to TRBJ1-1; TRBD1 is a possible D gene (6 bases). The V end was cut by 4 bases, the J end by 4 bases, with 17 bases between. The CDR3 spans 15 residues. From germline, CDR1 is SGHNT and CDR2 YYREEE (reference sequence). The CDR3: CASSGIKGGITEAFF. CDR3 coding DNA: TGTGCCAGCAGCGGAATTAAGGGGGGGATCACTGAAGCTTTCTTT.

This chain uses TRBV19 with TRBJ2-5; a possible D gene is TRBD1 (6 bases). The CDR3 totals 13 residues. Trimming left V 5 bases short and J 2 bases short, with 9 bases between. From germline, CDR1 is LNHDA and CDR2 SQIVND (reference sequence). CDR3 residues: CASSPRGQETQYF. The CDR3 bases are TGTGCCAGTAGTCCCAGGGGTCAAGAGACCCAGTACTTC.

V and J are TRBV6-6 and TRBJ1-1, with D possibly TRBD1 on 5 matching bases. The CDR3 sequence is 16 residues long. CDR1 and CDR2 (germline): MNHNY, SVGAGI (reference sequence). Trimming left V 7 bases short and J 0 bases short, with 18 bases between. CDR3 nucleotides: TGTGCCAGCATCCCCCCGGCAGGGCGAATGAACACTGAAGCTTTCTTT. Translated: CASIPPAGRMNTEAFF.

V and J are TRBV5-6 and TRBJ2-5; D unresolved. CDR1 and CDR2 (germline): SGHDT, YYEEEE. The length of the CDR3 is 12 residues. V was clipped by 2 bases and J by 2 bases, with 4 bases between them. The CDR3 DNA reads TGTGCCAGCAGCTTCTCTCAAGAGACCCAGTACTTC. Protein: CASSFSQETQYF.